This TCR beta chain was captured in a study of neoadjuvant nivolumab and ipilimumab in lung cancer. Study information: The combination arm added day-1 ipilimumab 1 mg/kg to nivolumab 3 mg/kg on days 1, 15, 29.

Sequencing was performed with immunoSEQ multiplex PCR; in TCRdb, only in-frame clones are kept and a portion is missing. The sample yields 30,000 to 35,000 clones, 92% seen once. About this clone: As yet, its antigen is unknown.

This CDR3 region has 12 residues. The germline CDR1 and CDR2 sequences are SGHAT and FQNNGV. The V and J ends lost 1 base and 10 bases respectively, with 7 bases between them. Study-level findings and limits: From pretherapy to surgery, tumor richness and clonality rose with dual therapy. TCR richness and clonality were higher in tumors than adjacent uninvolved lung. Blood richness before therapy tracked richness in tumors resected after neoadjuvant therapy.

The specimen comprised peripheral blood, sampled after neoadjuvant nivolumab, alone or with ipilimumab, at or shortly before surgery. The chain joins TRBV11-2 to TRBJ1-4; D gene uncertain. The clonotype was recovered from an adult with non-small cell lung cancer. CDR3 residues: CASSLGVGKLFF. Written as DNA, the CDR3 is TGTGCCAGCAGCTTAGGGGTCGGAAAACTGTTTTTT. Full variable domain (outside the CDR3, taken from reference TRBV11-2 and TRBJ1-4): EAGVAQSPRYKIIEKRQSVAFWCNPISGHATLYWYQQILGQGPKLLIQFQNNGVVDDSQLPKDRFSAERLKGVDSTLKIQPAKLEDSAVYLCASSLGVGKLFFGSGTQLSVL.